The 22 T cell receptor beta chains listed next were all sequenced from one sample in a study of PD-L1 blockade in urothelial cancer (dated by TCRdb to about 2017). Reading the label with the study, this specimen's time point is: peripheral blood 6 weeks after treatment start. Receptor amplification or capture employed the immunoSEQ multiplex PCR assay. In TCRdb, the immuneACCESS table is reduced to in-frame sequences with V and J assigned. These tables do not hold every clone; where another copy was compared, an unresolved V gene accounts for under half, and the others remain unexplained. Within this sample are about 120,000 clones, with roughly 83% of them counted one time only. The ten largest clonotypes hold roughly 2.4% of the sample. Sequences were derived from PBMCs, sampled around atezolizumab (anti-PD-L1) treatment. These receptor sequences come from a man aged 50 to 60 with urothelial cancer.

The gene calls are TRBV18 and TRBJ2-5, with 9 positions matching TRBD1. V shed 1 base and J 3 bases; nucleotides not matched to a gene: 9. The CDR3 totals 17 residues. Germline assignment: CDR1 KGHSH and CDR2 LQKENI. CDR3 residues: CASSPRTGASSKETQYF. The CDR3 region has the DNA TGTGCCAGCTCACCACGGACAGGGGCGTCCAGTAAAGAGACCCAGTACTTC.

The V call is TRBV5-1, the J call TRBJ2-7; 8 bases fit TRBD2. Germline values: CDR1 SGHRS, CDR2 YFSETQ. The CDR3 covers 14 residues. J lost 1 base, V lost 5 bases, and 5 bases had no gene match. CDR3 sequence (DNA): TGCGCCAGCAGTCTCTTAGCGGGATCCTACGAGCAGTACTTC. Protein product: CASSLLAGSYEQYF.

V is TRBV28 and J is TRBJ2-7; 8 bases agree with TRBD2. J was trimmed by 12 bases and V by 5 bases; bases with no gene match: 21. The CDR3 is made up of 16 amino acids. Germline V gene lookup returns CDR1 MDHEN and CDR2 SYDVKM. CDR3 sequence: CASSPHTFSGGGGRYF. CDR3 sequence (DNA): TGTGCCAGCAGTCCCCACACTTTCAGCGGGGGCGGCGGGCGGTACTTC. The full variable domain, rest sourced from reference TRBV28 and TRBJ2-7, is DVKVTQSSRYLVKRTGEKVFLECVQDMDHENMFWYRQDPGLGLRLIYFSYDVKMKEKGDIPEGYSVSREKKERFSLILESASTNQTSMYLCASSPHTFSGGGGRYFGPGTRLTVT.

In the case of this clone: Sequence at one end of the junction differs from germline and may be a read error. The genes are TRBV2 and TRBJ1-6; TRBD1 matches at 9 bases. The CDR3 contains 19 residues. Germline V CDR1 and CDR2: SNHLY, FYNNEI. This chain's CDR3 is CASSLFPPGQGIYISPLHF. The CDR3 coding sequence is TGTGCCAGCTCCCTCTTCCCACCGGGACAGGGAATCTATATTTCACCCCTCCACTTT.

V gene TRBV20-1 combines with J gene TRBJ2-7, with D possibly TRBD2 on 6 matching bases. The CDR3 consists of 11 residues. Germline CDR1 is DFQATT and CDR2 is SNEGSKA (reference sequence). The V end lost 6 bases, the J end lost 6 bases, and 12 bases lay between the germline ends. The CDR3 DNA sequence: TGCAGTGCCTCGACTAGGATCGAGCAGTACTTC. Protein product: CSASTRIEQYF.

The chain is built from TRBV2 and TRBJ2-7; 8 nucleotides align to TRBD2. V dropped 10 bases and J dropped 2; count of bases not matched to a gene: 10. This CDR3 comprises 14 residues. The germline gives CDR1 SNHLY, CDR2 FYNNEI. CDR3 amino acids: CATSQGLVTYEQYF. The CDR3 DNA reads TGTGCCACATCCCAGGGACTAGTCACCTACGAGCAGTACTTC.

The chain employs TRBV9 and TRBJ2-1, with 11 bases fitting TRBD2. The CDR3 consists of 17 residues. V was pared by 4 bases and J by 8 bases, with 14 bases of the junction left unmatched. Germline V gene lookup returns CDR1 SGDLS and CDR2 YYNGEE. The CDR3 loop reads CASSFGLLAGGMDEQFF. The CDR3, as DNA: TGTGCCAGCAGCTTCGGCCTTCTAGCGGGAGGTATGGATGAGCAGTTCTTC.

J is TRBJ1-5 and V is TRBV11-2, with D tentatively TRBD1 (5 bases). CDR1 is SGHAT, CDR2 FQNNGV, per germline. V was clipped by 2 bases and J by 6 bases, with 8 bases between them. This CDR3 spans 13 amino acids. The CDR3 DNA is TGTGCCAGCAGCTTAATGCAGGGTCAGCCCCAGCATTTT. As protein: CASSLMQGQPQHF.

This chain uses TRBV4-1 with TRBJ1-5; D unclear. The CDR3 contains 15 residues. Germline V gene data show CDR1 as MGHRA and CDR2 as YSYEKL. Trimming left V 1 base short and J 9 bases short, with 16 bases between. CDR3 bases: TGCGCCAGCAGCCAAGGCGGGGTAAGGGTGTCGCCCCAGCATTTT. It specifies CASSQGGVRVSPQHF.

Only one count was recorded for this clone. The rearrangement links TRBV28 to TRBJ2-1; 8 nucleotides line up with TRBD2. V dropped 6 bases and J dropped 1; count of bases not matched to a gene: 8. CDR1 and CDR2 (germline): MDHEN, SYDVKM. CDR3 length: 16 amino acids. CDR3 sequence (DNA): TGTGCCAGCAGCCTAAGCGGGAGTATTTCCTACAATGAGCAGTTCTTC. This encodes CASSLSGSISYNEQFF.

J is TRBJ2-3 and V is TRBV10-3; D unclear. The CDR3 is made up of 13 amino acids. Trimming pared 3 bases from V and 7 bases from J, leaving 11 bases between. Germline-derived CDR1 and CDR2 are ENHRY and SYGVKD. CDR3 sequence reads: CAISDPTENTQYF. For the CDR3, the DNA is TGTGCCATCAGTGATCCGACGGAGAATACGCAGTATTTT.

CDR3 in amino acids: CASSEDKSGQGYF. The CDR3 DNA sequence: TGTGCCAGCAGTGAAGACAAGTCTGGCCAGGGGTACTTC. This chain joins TRBV2 and TRBJ2-5, with D maybe TRBD1 (5 bases). The CDR3 length is 13 residues. From germline, CDR1 is SNHLY and CDR2 FYNNEI. Trimming took 1 base from V and 13 from J, leaving 16 bases between them.

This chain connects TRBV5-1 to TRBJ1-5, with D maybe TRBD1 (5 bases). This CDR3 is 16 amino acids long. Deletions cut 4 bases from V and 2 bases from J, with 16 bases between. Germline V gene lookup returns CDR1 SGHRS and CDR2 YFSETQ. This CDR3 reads CASSPGGANGNQPQHF. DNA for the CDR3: TGCGCCAGCAGCCCGGGAGGGGCGAATGGCAATCAGCCCCAGCATTTT.

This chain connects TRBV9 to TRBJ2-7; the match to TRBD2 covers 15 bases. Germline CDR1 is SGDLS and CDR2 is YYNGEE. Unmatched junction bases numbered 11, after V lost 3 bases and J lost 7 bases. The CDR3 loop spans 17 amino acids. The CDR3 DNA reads TGTGCCAGCAGCGCCGGGACTAGCGGGAGGCAGCGTCGGGAGCAGTACTTC. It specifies CASSAGTSGRQRREQYF.

The CDR3 reads CASSQGSGNYGYTF. CDR3 DNA sequence: TGCGCCAGCAGCCAAGGCTCGGGTAACTATGGCTACACCTTC. The chain recombines TRBV4-1 with TRBJ1-2, with unresolved D. V lost 1 base and J 1 base, leaving 7 bases between the germline ends. The CDR3 is 14 amino acids. The germline gives CDR1 MGHRA, CDR2 YSYEKL.

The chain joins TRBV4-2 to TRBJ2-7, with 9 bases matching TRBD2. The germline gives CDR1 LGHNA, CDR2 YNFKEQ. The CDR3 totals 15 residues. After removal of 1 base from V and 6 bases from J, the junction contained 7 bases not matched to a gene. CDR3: CASSQAGAGGFEQYF. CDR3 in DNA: TGTGCCAGCAGCCAAGCGGGGGCGGGAGGGTTCGAGCAGTACTTC.

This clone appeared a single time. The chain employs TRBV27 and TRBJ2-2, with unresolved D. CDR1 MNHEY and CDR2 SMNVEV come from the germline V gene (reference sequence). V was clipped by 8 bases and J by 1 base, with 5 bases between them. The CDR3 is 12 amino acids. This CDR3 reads CASGGNTGELFF. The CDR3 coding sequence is TGTGCCAGCGGCGGGAACACCGGGGAGCTGTTTTTT.

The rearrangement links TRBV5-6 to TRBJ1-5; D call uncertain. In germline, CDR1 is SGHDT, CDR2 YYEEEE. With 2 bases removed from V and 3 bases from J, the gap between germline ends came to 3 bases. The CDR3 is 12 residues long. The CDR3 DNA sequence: TGTGCCAGCAGCTTCTCCAATCAGCCCCAGCATTTT. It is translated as CASSFSNQPQHF. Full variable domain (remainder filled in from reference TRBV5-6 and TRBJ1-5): DAGVTQSPTHLIKTRGQQVTLRCSPKSGHDTVSWYQQALGQGPQFIFQYYEEEERQRGNFPDRFSGHQFPNYSSELNVNALLLGDSALYLCASSFSNQPQHFGDGTRLSIL.

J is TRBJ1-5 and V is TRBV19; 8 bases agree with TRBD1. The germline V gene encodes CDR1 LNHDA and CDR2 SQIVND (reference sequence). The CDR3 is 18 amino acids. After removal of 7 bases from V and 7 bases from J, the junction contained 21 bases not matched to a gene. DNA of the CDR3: TGTGCCAGTACCACCACCCGGGCGGGCAGGGGGCCTGGGCAGCCCCAGCATTTT. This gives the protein CASTTTRAGRGPGQPQHF.

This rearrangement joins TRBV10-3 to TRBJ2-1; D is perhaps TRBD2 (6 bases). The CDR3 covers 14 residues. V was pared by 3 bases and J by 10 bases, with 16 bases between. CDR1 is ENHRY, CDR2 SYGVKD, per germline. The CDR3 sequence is CAISDPPGLEEQFF. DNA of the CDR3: TGTGCCATCAGTGATCCTCCGGGACTCGAAGAGCAGTTCTTC.

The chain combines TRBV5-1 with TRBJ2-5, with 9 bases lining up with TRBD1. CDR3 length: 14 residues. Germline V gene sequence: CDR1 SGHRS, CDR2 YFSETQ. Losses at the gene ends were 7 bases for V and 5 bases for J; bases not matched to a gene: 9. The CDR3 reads CASRWTGVGETQYF. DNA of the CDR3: TGCGCCAGCCGCTGGACAGGGGTGGGCGAGACCCAGTACTTC.

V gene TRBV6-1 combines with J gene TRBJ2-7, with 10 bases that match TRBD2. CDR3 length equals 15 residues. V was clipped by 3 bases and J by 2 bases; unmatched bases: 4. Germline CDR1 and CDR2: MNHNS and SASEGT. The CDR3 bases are TGTGCCAGCAGTGACATTGGACTAGCGGCCTACGAGCAGTACTTC. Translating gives CASSDIGLAAYEQYF.